This entry lists 20 T cell receptor beta chains sequenced from one sample in a study of vaccination and CD4 T cells after COVID-19. Cultured CD4+ T-cell DNA underwent Oncomine TCR Beta short-read sequencing. TCRdb independently ran MiXCR on the PCR reads; one entry per CDR3 protein. The sample shows more than 15,000 distinct CDR3 sequences, under 30% of them seen only once. Treatment: approximately 10-day PBMC culture with coronavirus spike peptide pools or control peptides (ViraFEST assay). No antigen has been identified for these receptors. The sequencing sample was made of cultured CD4+ T cells from blood. The receptors derive from a human donor with COVID-19.

This clonotype was detected a few times. This chain links TRBV6-1 with TRBJ2-7; TRBD2 matches 9 bases. The V segment lost 6 bases and the J segment 1 base; nucleotides outside the gene matches: 7. The CDR3 has 15 residues. CDR1 and CDR2 (germline): MNHNS, SASEGT. This chain's CDR3 is CASRQMRGGSYEQYF. CDR3 nucleotides: TGTGCCAGCAGACAGATGCGGGGGGGATCCTACGAGCAGTACTTC.

The V and J genes are TRBV7-3 and TRBJ1-1; D possibly corresponds to TRBD1 (5 bases). Germline-derived CDR1 and CDR2 are SGHTA and FQGTGA. V was cut by 5 bases and J by 5 bases, with 15 bases left in between. The CDR3 runs to 14 residues. This CDR3 reads CASSSARVGTEAFF. The CDR3 nucleotides are TGTGCCAGCAGCAGCGCCAGGGTCGGGACTGAAGCTTTCTTT. Full variable domain (rest looked up from reference TRBV7-3 and TRBJ1-1): GAGVSQTPSNKVTEKGKYVELRCDPISGHTALYWYRQSLGQGPEFLIYFQGTGAADDSGLPNDRFFAVRPEGSVSTLKIQRTERGDSAVYLCASSSARVGTEAFFGQGTRLTVV.

This clonotype appeared a few times. The rearrangement links TRBV6-2 or TRBV6-3 to TRBJ2-5, with D perhaps TRBD1 or TRBD2 (6 bases each). Trimming shortened V by 4 bases and J by 5 bases, and 11 bases separated the two germline ends. This CDR3 is built from 13 residues. Germline V CDR1 and CDR2: MNHEY, SVGEGT. In DNA form, the CDR3 reads TGTGCCAGCAGTTTTCTAGGGGGGGAGACCCAGTACTTC. Its translation is CASSFLGGETQYF.

The CDR3 nucleotides are TGTGCCAGCAGCACCGGGGCAGCTTACTACACCTTC. Encoded protein: CASSTGAAYYTF. The V and J genes are TRBV7-2 and TRBJ1-2; TRBD1 might be the D (5 bases). Germline assignment: CDR1 SGHTA and CDR2 FQGNSA. This CDR3 is built from 12 residues. Deletions cut 5 bases from V and 10 bases from J, with 14 bases between.

Only a few counts were recorded for this clonotype. The chain links TRBV11-2 to TRBJ1-2, with D perhaps matching TRBD1 (5 bases). CDR1 is SGHAT and CDR2 is FQNNGV in the germline V gene. The length of the CDR3 is 14 residues. The V end lost 2 bases, the J end lost 5 bases, and 12 bases lay between the germline ends. The CDR3 bases are TGTGCCAGCAGCTTAATGCCGGAGGGGTATGGCTACACCTTC. It is translated as CASSLMPEGYGYTF.

In this sample, this clonotype turned up a few times. The chain couples TRBV6-4 to TRBJ2-3; 7 bases map to TRBD2. This CDR3 comprises 14 residues. V lost 5 bases and J lost 0; bases outside the gene matches: 2. The germline V gene encodes CDR1 MRHNA and CDR2 SNTAGT. The CDR3 nucleotides are TGTGCCAGCAGTCAAGCGGGGAGCACAGATACGCAGTATTTT. Amino acids: CASSQAGSTDTQYF.

J is TRBJ1-4 and V is TRBV19; perhaps TRBD1 as D (6 bases). The V gene's germline CDR1 is LNHDA and CDR2 SQIVND (reference sequence). The CDR3 consists of 13 residues. Trimming took off 7 bases at V and 8 bases at J, with 14 bases between the two ends. The CDR3 sequence is CASTRGMREKLFF. CDR3 nucleotides: TGTGCCAGTACCAGGGGAATGAGGGAAAAACTGTTTTTT.

DNA of the CDR3: TGTGCCTGGAGTTTAAAGAGGGGGTCCGAGGGAATAGATACGCAGTATTTT. Its translation: CAWSLKRGSEGIDTQYF. The chain employs TRBV30 and TRBJ2-3, with D perhaps TRBD1 (6 bases). The germline CDR1 and CDR2 sequences are GTSNPN and SVGIG (reference sequence). Trimming cost V 2 bases and J 5 bases, with 23 bases left between them. The CDR3 length is 17 residues.

This clonotype was seen a handful of times. The V gene is TRBV24-1, the J gene TRBJ1-2; TRBD1 agrees at 7 bases. Looked up from germline, CDR1 is KGHDR and CDR2 is SFDVKD. This CDR3 contains 13 residues. V shed 7 bases, J shed 4 bases, and the junction held 5 bases outside the gene matches. Here the CDR3 reads CATSRDSFYGYTF. The DNA for the CDR3 is TGTGCCACCAGCCGGGACAGCTTCTATGGCTACACCTTC.

This chain joins TRBV12-3 or TRBV12-4 and TRBJ1-3; D is unresolved. This CDR3 is 15 amino acids long. The V end was cut by 3 bases, the J end by 4 bases, with 13 bases between. CDR3 amino acids: CASSLGGVLGNTIYF. The CDR3 DNA reads as TGTGCCAGCAGTTTGGGTGGGGTTCTCGGAAACACCATATATTTT.

The chain employs TRBV1 and TRBJ2-5. TRBV1 is marked as a pseudogene. The CDR3 runs to 11 residues. Here the CDR3 DNA reads TGCGCCAGCAGCAAGGCGGAGACCCAGTACTTC. This translates into CASSKAETQYF.

The chain employs TRBV7-6 and TRBJ1-1, with a tentative D call TRBD1 (6 bases). The CDR3 contains 16 residues. Trimming cost V 5 bases and J 4 bases, with 20 bases left between them. Germline V gives CDR1 SGHVS, CDR2 FNYEAQ. CDR3 residues: CASSKIQGLRGTEAFF. The CDR3 nucleotides are TGTGCCAGCAGCAAAATACAGGGTTTGAGAGGCACTGAAGCTTTCTTT. The full variable domain, with the rest looked up from reference TRBV7-6 and TRBJ1-1, is GAGVSQSPRYKVTKRGQDVALRCDPISGHVSLYWYRQALGQGPEFLTYFNYEAQQDKSGLPNDRFSAERPEGSISTLTIQRTEQRDSAMYRCASSKIQGLRGTEAFFGQGTRLTVV.

The chain combines TRBV20-1 with TRBJ1-5; D might be TRBD1 (6 bases). Germline V gene sequence: CDR1 DFQATT, CDR2 SNEGSKA (reference sequence). The CDR3 spans 14 residues. V lost 0 bases to trimming and J lost 5 bases, with 11 bases between them. In DNA, the CDR3 is TGCAGTGCTAGAGAGGTGGGGGGCCATCAGCCCCAGCATTTT. It is translated as CSAREVGGHQPQHF.

The chain is built from TRBV7-9 and TRBJ1-2; no clear D. With 5 bases removed from V and 3 bases from J, the gap between germline ends came to 13 bases. The CDR3 loop spans 14 amino acids. Germline assignment: CDR1 SEHNR and CDR2 FQNEAQ (reference sequence). The CDR3 bases are TGTGCCAGCAGCCGGAATGCCGCGGACTATGGCTACACCTTC. This translates into CASSRNAADYGYTF. Together with reference TRBV7-9 and TRBJ1-2, the CDR3 gives the full variable domain: DTGVSQNPRHKITKRGQNVTFRCDPISEHNRLYWYRQTLGQGPEFLTYFQNEAQLEKSRLLSDRFSAERPKGSFSTLEIQRTEQGDSAMYLCASSRNAADYGYTFGSGTRLTVV.

This clonotype was observed a few times. The J gene is TRBJ2-5, the V gene TRBV7-3; 8 bases agree with TRBD2. Losses at the gene ends were 1 base for V and 3 bases for J; bases not matched to a gene: 7. The germline gives CDR1 SGHTA, CDR2 FQGTGA. This CDR3 has 16 residues. The CDR3 DNA is TGTGCCAGCAGCTTAAGTTTGGGAGCGGGGGAAGAGACCCAGTACTTC. Translated: CASSLSLGAGEETQYF. Combining the CDR3 with reference TRBV7-3 and TRBJ2-5 gives the whole variable domain GAGVSQTPSNKVTEKGKYVELRCDPISGHTALYWYRQSLGQGPEFLIYFQGTGAADDSGLPNDRFFAVRPEGSVSTLKIQRTERGDSAVYLCASSLSLGAGEETQYFGPGTRLLVL.

This clonotype is judged medium-sized (0.01 to 0.1%). The chain links TRBV20-1 to TRBJ2-3; D is perhaps TRBD1 (6 bases). Trimming left V 2 bases short and J 2 bases short, with 11 bases between. Per the germline V gene, CDR1 is DFQATT and CDR2 is SNEGSKA (reference sequence). The CDR3 is made up of 14 amino acids. DNA of the CDR3: TGCAGTGCTAGAAGGACAGAACCCACAGATACGCAGTATTTT. Amino acids: CSARRTEPTDTQYF.

Relative to its sample, this clonotype is medium-sized. V gene TRBV11-2 combines with J gene TRBJ1-6, with 8 bases matching TRBD1. The CDR3 spans 13 residues. The trim removed 1 base at V and 16 bases at J, leaving 6 bases unmatched. Looked up from germline, CDR1 is SGHAT and CDR2 is FQNNGV. This chain's CDR3 is CASSLGFRDRLHF. DNA for the CDR3: TGTGCCAGCAGCTTAGGGTTCCGGGACAGGCTCCACTTT.

The gene calls are TRBV6-2 or TRBV6-3 and TRBJ2-5, with 11 bases fitting TRBD1. The V and J ends lost 6 bases and 4 bases, in that order; junction bases with no gene match: 7. CDR1 MNHEY and CDR2 SVGEGT come from the germline V gene. This CDR3 comprises 15 residues. CDR3 amino acids: CASRLDRGRGETQYF. The CDR3 DNA sequence: TGTGCCAGCAGATTGGACAGGGGGCGCGGAGAGACCCAGTACTTC.

The V call is TRBV5-3, the J call TRBJ1-3; 7 nucleotides match TRBD1. TRBV5-3 belongs to the ORF category, with a function that is uncertain. V lost 4 bases and J lost 1; bases outside the gene matches: 2. The CDR3 consists of 14 residues. As DNA, the CDR3 is TGTGCCAGAAGCCTACAGGGGTCTGGAAACACCATATATTTT. It specifies CARSLQGSGNTIYF.

The chain has TRBV7-9 and TRBJ2-6; TRBD1 agrees at 7 bases. Unmatched junction bases numbered 12, after V lost 6 bases and J lost 1 base. Germline assignment: CDR1 SEHNR and CDR2 FQNEAQ (reference sequence). The CDR3 extends over 18 amino acids. CDR3 DNA sequence: TGTGCCAGCAGTCCTTCAGGGGGACGATCTTCTGGGGCCAACGTCCTGACTTTC. Its protein is CASSPSGGRSSGANVLTF.